The 12 T cell receptor beta chains below were found in one sample sequenced in a study of response to subunit inactivated influenza vaccine. One entry per CDR3 protein, called by TCRdb with MiXCR from the RT-PCR reads. This table has approximately 530,000 distinct CDR3 sequences, 6.5% to 8% appearing once. The sequencing here drew on PBMCs from blood, taken roughly 24 months after vaccination. The source of these receptors is a man between 50 and 69 years old who received an inactivated influenza vaccine.

The chain couples TRBV9 to TRBJ2-3; D not certain. CDR1 SGDLS and CDR2 YYNGEE come from the germline V gene. CDR3 length: 14 residues. V lost 4 bases, J lost 4 bases, and 13 bases lay in between. Here the CDR3 reads CASSPHLASDTQYF. The CDR3 DNA follows: TGTGCCAGCAGCCCCCACCTGGCGTCAGATACGCAGTATTTT.

This clonotype was seen at least ten times. V gene TRBV7-9 combines with J gene TRBJ2-7; no clear D gene. V gave up 4 bases and J gave up 3 bases, with 10 bases separating them. CDR1 is SEHNR, CDR2 FQNEAQ, per germline (reference sequence). The CDR3 is 13 residues long. In DNA form, the CDR3 reads TGTGCCAGCAGCTCTAAGACGGGCTACGAGCAGTACTTC. Protein sequence: CASSSKTGYEQYF. The full variable domain, its missing parts supplied by reference TRBV7-9 and TRBJ2-7, is DTGVSQNPRHKITKRGQNVTFRCDPISEHNRLYWYRQTLGQGPEFLTYFQNEAQLEKSRLLSDRFSAERPKGSFSTLEIQRTEQGDSAMYLCASSSKTGYEQYFGPGTRLTVT.

The rearrangement uses TRBV10-3 and TRBJ2-2, with D unclear. There are 13 residues in the CDR3. In germline, CDR1 is ENHRY, CDR2 SYGVKD. Between the trimmed V and J ends, which lost 7 bases and 4 bases, there was a span of 10 bases. CDR3 loop: CAINTDLTGELFF. DNA of the CDR3: TGTGCCATCAACACGGACCTCACCGGGGAGCTGTTTTTT.

This clonotype has a handful of counts. The chain uses TRBV30 and TRBJ1-2, with D perhaps TRBD1 (5 bases). Germline CDR1 reads GTSNPN; CDR2 reads SVGIG (reference sequence). Deletions cut 1 base from V and 3 bases from J, with 12 bases between. The CDR3 extends over 14 amino acids. The CDR3 reads CAWSGNWDYYGYTF. The CDR3, as DNA: TGTGCCTGGAGTGGAAACTGGGACTACTATGGCTACACCTTC.

As to this clonotype: The junction shows a germline mismatch at one end, possibly a read error. The chain has TRBV5-8 and TRBJ1-2, with D uncertain. Germline loops: CDR1 SGHTS, CDR2 YDEGEE. The CDR3 spans 16 residues. The CDR3 nucleotides read TGTGCCTGCAGCTTGTACCAGTGGGCCTATGGGGATGGCTACACCTTC. Its protein product is CACSLYQWAYGDGYTF.

V gene TRBV12-3 or TRBV12-4 combines with J gene TRBJ1-5; 9 positions match TRBD1. V was clipped by 5 bases and J by 2 bases; unmatched bases: 7. This CDR3 is 16 amino acids long. The CDR3 DNA reads as TGTGCCAGCAGTCCCACAGGGGGCGGGGGCAATCAGCCCCAGCATTTT. This sequence encodes CASSPTGGGGNQPQHF.

There are many counts of this clonotype. The chain employs TRBV4-3 and TRBJ2-3; TRBD1 might be the D (6 bases). The CDR3 covers 16 residues. Germline V gene data show CDR1 as LGHNA and CDR2 as YSLEER. The V gene lost 4 bases and the J gene lost 1 base, with 15 bases spanning the gap. This CDR3 is CASSLQGLGGTDTQYF. The CDR3 nucleotides read TGCGCCAGCAGCCTCCAGGGGCTAGGGGGCACAGATACGCAGTATTTT.

In this sample, this clonotype turned up a few times. The chain links TRBV29-1 to TRBJ2-7; D gene uncertain. Per germline, CDR1 SQVTM and CDR2 ANQGSEA. Trimming pared 4 bases from V and 5 bases from J, leaving 6 bases between. The CDR3 is made up of 10 amino acids. The CDR3 DNA follows: TGCAGCGTTGGACATAACGAGCAGTACTTC. Amino acids: CSVGHNEQYF.

The rearrangement joins TRBV5-6 to TRBJ2-7; possible D gene TRBD1, 6 bases. Germline V gene data show CDR1 as SGHDT and CDR2 as YYEEEE. V gave up 1 base and J gave up 4 bases, with 21 bases separating them. The CDR3 contains 17 residues. CDR3 sequence reads: CASSLYGDTGLGYEQYF. Here the CDR3 DNA reads TGTGCCAGCAGCTTGTATGGGGACACTGGGTTAGGTTACGAGCAGTACTTC.

The J gene is TRBJ2-1, the V gene TRBV6-5; 9 bases align to TRBD2. Germline V gives CDR1 MNHEY, CDR2 SVGAGI. Losses at the gene ends were 0 bases for V and 5 bases for J; bases not matched to a gene: 5. CDR3 length: 16 residues. Here the CDR3 DNA reads TGTGCCAGCAGTTACTCGAGCGGGAGGACTGACAATGAGCAGTTCTTC. It yields the protein CASSYSSGRTDNEQFF.

This clonotype showed up many times. The V gene is TRBV20-1, the J gene TRBJ1-1; 7 positions agree with TRBD1. This CDR3 is 13 amino acids long. J gave up 4 bases and V 3 bases, and 5 bases lay outside the gene matches. The germline CDR1 and CDR2 sequences are DFQATT and SNEGSKA (reference sequence). The CDR3 region is CSASLAGGTEAFF. DNA for the CDR3: TGCAGTGCTAGTTTGGCAGGGGGCACTGAAGCTTTCTTT.

The table lists this clonotype with a few counts. The chain joins TRBV4-2 to TRBJ2-3; 7 bases are shared with TRBD2. The V gene end was trimmed by 6 bases and the J gene end by 0 bases; junction bases not matched to a gene: 15. The CDR3 spans 18 residues. Looked up from germline, CDR1 is LGHNA and CDR2 is YNFKEQ. In nucleotides, the CDR3 is TGTGCCAGCAGACCCTCTGGGCAGCGGGGCCTTAGCACAGATACGCAGTATTTT. This encodes CASRPSGQRGLSTDTQYF.